Each of the 7 T cell receptor beta chains below was sequenced from the same sample in a study of T cell changes during pregnancy in multiple sclerosis. Clones were sequenced by immunoSEQ multiplex PCR, and TCRdb holds only the in-frame ones, with some missing. This table has around 42,000 clones, approximately 92% appearing once. This specimen was CD4+ T cells from peripheral blood mononuclear cells, taken in the second trimester of pregnancy. Receptor source: a female donor in good health, enrolled as a control in a pregnancy study.

This clone has a handful of counts. The chain links TRBV11-1 to TRBJ2-1; TRBD2 aligns across 8 bases. Germline CDR1 is SGHAT and CDR2 is FQDESV (reference sequence). The CDR3 is 15 residues long. The V gene end was trimmed by 4 bases and the J gene end by 9 bases; junction bases not matched to a gene: 11. CDR3 in amino acids: CASSSLGLGNIEQFF. CDR3 sequence (DNA): TGTGCCAGCAGCTCCTTGGGACTAGGGAATATTGAGCAGTTCTTC.

In this sample, this clone turned up once. The genes are TRBV7-2 and TRBJ1-5; the match to TRBD1 covers 7 bases. CDR1 and CDR2 (germline): SGHTA, FQGNSA. The CDR3 consists of 16 residues. V was pared by 4 bases and J by 0 bases, with 6 bases of the junction left unmatched. In nucleotides, the CDR3 is TGTGCCAGCAGCTCCCGACAGGGAGGTAGCAATCAGCCCCAGCATTTT. Protein product: CASSSRQGGSNQPQHF.

With respect to this clone: Mismatch with germline at one junction end may stem from a read error. This sequence joins TRBV14 and TRBJ2-7; tentatively, D is TRBD1 (5 bases). CDR3 length: 13 residues. The germline gives CDR1 SGHDN, CDR2 FVKESK. The CDR3 DNA reads TGTGCCAGCAGCCAAGATGGGGCCTACGAGCAGCACTTC. It is translated as CASSQDGAYEQHF.

The V gene is TRBV4-3, the J gene TRBJ2-7; a possible D gene is TRBD2 (5 bases). This CDR3 has 15 amino acids. Germline V gives CDR1 LGHNA, CDR2 YSLEER. V gave up 3 bases and J gave up 0 bases, with 12 bases separating them. This CDR3 is CASSHWMEVSYEQYF. CDR3 nucleotide sequence: TGCGCCAGCAGCCATTGGATGGAGGTCTCCTACGAGCAGTACTTC.

The count of this clone is one. V and J are TRBV30 and TRBJ2-3, with a possible D match to TRBD2 (5 bases). V gave up 3 bases and J gave up 4 bases, with 14 bases separating them. CDR1 is GTSNPN and CDR2 is SVGIG in the germline V gene (reference sequence). The CDR3 runs 14 residues. Here the CDR3 reads CAWRDFTVADTQYF. The CDR3 DNA reads as TGTGCCTGGAGGGACTTCACCGTTGCAGATACGCAGTATTTT.

This rearrangement joins TRBV4-1 to TRBJ2-2, with 11 bases fitting TRBD2. Trimming at V came to 3 bases and at J to 2 bases, leaving 14 bases not matched to a gene. The CDR3 totals 20 residues. Germline V gives CDR1 MGHRA, CDR2 YSYEKL. The chain's CDR3 is CASSHPGLLAGGLNTGELFF. The CDR3 DNA sequence: TGCGCCAGCAGCCACCCAGGTTTGCTAGCGGGGGGTCTAAACACCGGGGAGCTGTTTTTT.

This clone was seen only once. V is TRBV7-9 and J is TRBJ2-5; 8 bases match TRBD1. V shed 3 bases and J 4 bases; nucleotides not matched to a gene: 7. CDR1 is SEHNR and CDR2 is FQNEAQ in the germline V gene (reference sequence). The CDR3 sequence is 15 residues long. The CDR3 nucleotides read TGTGCCAGCAGCTTTAACAGGGGGTCGGCAGAGACCCAGTACTTC. This codes for CASSFNRGSAETQYF.